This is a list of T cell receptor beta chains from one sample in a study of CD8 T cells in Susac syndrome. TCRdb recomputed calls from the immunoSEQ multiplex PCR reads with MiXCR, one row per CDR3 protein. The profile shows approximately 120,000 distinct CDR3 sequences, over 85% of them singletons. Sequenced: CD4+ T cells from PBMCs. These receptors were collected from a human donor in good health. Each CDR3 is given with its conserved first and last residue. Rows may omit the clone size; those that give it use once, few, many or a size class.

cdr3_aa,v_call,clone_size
CASSPLTSGRTGELFF,TRBV5-1,.
CASRKRESDEQYF,TRBV2,.
CASAQYQSSGANVLTF,TRBV2,.
CASSQETNQPQHF,TRBV4-3,.
CASSALLAGPAYEQYF,TRBV2,.
CSSTGGLETQYF,TRBV20-1,once
CASSPLSGTEAFF,TRBV12-3/TRBV12-4,.
CASSQRGTGELFF,TRBV3-1,.
CAWSVQGVNSGNTIYF,TRBV30,.
CSATPGGGMAFF,TRBV20-1,once
CASSATSGLNQETQYF,TRBV9,.
CASRNLNTEAFF,TRBV6-6,.
CASSFDTGELFF,TRBV5-1,.
CASRPPQPDTQYF,TRBV6-5,.
CATSRDQQASGANVLTF,TRBV15,.
CSASIAGGRHEQFF,TRBV20-1,.
CATSDTVAETQYF,TRBV24-1,.
CASSLEGGINEKLFF,TRBV5-1,once
CASSLAGTSGRNEQFF,TRBV12-3/TRBV12-4,.
CASSLAGGETQYF,TRBV7-9,few
CASSLDSGIVHSYNEQFF,TRBV7-2,.
CAWTPDTYGGYTF,TRBV30,.
CASSQDIMNTEAFF,TRBV5-1,.
CASSPRRGGEAFF,TRBV7-2,.
CSVGRFGGEGRAFF,TRBV29-1,.
CASSQDRMGDQPQHF,TRBV4-3,.
CASSLRRGGETQYF,TRBV19,.
CSARVANYGYTF,TRBV20-1,.
CAWSVRQSGGYTF,TRBV30,.
CASSRDRTGRGYTF,TRBV10-1,.
CASSLVGGFTDTQYF,TRBV7-2,few
CASRGLAGGRAYEQYF,TRBV6-2/TRBV6-3,.
CASSLDLSGANVLTF,TRBV5-4,few
CASSRTRPVETQYF,TRBV5-1,.
CASSYRFSEQYF,TRBV6-5,.
CAWRVAGGRSYNEQFF,TRBV30,.